One and the same sample provided the 15 T cell receptor beta chains below, sequenced in a study of technical replicates of blood from several donors. Sequencing used immunoSEQ multiplex PCR; TCRdb keeps in-frame clones, though not all of them. The profile shows tens of thousands of clones, about 90% of them singletons. The specimen was T cells isolated from PBMCs. The receptors shown here come from a human donor in good health.

The CDR3 sequence: CAWSSGTGAGDIQYF. The CDR3 DNA reads as TGTGCCTGGAGTTCCGGGACAGGGGCCGGGGACATTCAGTACTTC. The V call is TRBV30, the J call TRBJ2-4, with 10 bases lining up with TRBD1. With V trimmed by 2 bases and J by 8 bases, 9 bases remained unmatched. The CDR3 has 15 amino acids. Germline CDR1 and CDR2: GTSNPN and SVGIG (reference sequence).

J is TRBJ2-7 and V is TRBV2, with 8 bases that match TRBD1. J gave up 0 bases and V 7 bases, and 5 bases lay outside the gene matches. CDR3 length: 14 amino acids. Germline V CDR1 and CDR2: SNHLY, FYNNEI. CDR3 loop: CASKAGGPSYEQYF. The CDR3, as DNA: TGTGCCAGCAAGGCAGGGGGCCCCTCCTACGAGCAGTACTTC. Full variable domain (missing parts from reference TRBV2 and TRBJ2-7): EPEVTQTPSHQVTQMGQEVILRCVPISNHLYFYWYRQILGQKVEFLVSFYNNEISEKSEIFDDQFSVERPDGSNFTLKIRSTKLEDSAMYFCASKAGGPSYEQYFGPGTRLTVT.

Details on this clone: Germline is not matched at one junction end, which may reflect a read error. The chain combines TRBV10-3 with TRBJ1-5, with 8 bases aligning to TRBD1. CDR1 and CDR2 (germline): ENHRY, SYGVKD. The CDR3 is 12 residues long. This chain's CDR3 is CAINDRGERTYF. CDR3 in DNA: TGTGCCATCAACGACAGGGGCGAGAGGACCTATTTT.

The chain joins TRBV7-9 to TRBJ2-6; D remains ambiguous. Trimming stripped 4 bases from V and 0 bases from J, with 16 bases between. The CDR3 covers 18 residues. The V gene's germline CDR1 is SEHNR and CDR2 FQNEAQ (reference sequence). The CDR3 coding sequence is TGTGCCAGCAGCTCAAATCCAGGATTTCTCTCTGGGGCCAACGTCCTGACTTTC. Its protein product is CASSSNPGFLSGANVLTF.

This chain connects TRBV27 to TRBJ1-5; perhaps TRBD1 as D (6 bases). V lost 5 bases and J 6 bases, leaving 11 bases between the germline ends. The CDR3 contains 13 residues. CDR1 MNHEY and CDR2 SMNVEV come from the germline V gene (reference sequence). The CDR3 reads CASSIQTGQPQHF. CDR3 sequence (DNA): TGTGCCAGCAGTATACAGACAGGTCAGCCCCAGCATTTT.

The DNA for the CDR3 is TGTGCCAGCTCCCCAAGTAGGGGCTGGAACACTGAAGCTTTCTTT. Protein sequence: CASSPSRGWNTEAFF. V gene TRBV18 combines with J gene TRBJ1-1; perhaps TRBD1 as D (5 bases). There are 15 residues in the CDR3. V dropped 6 bases and J dropped 1 base, with 15 bases sitting between them. Germline V CDR1 and CDR2: KGHSH, LQKENI.

This clone was detected once. J is TRBJ2-1 and V is TRBV7-2; 10 bases are shared with TRBD1. Germline loops: CDR1 SGHTA, CDR2 FQGNSA. The length of the CDR3 is 16 residues. Trimming at V came to 5 bases and at J to 8 bases, leaving 12 bases not matched to a gene. This CDR3 reads CASSPKGQGSGHEQFF. The CDR3 DNA sequence: TGTGCCAGCAGCCCAAAGGGACAGGGGAGCGGCCATGAGCAGTTCTTC.

The CDR3 DNA sequence: TGTGCCAGCAGCTTGCCTGGACAGAACTATGGCTACACCTTC. Residues: CASSLPGQNYGYTF. This chain uses TRBV5-6 with TRBJ1-2, with TRBD1 as a possible D gene (6 bases). This CDR3 region has 14 residues. Germline V gene sequence: CDR1 SGHDT, CDR2 YYEEEE. Trimming removed 1 base from V and 2 bases from J, with 9 bases in between.

The chain recombines TRBV12-5 with TRBJ1-5; TRBD1 aligns across 10 bases. V gave up 3 bases and J gave up 16 bases; unmatched junction bases: 6. The CDR3 spans 12 residues. The V gene's germline CDR1 is LGHNT and CDR2 FRNRAP. The CDR3 loop is CASGLGTGVQHF. DNA of the CDR3: TGTGCTAGTGGTTTAGGGACAGGGGTTCAACATTTT.

V usage is TRBV4-3 and J usage is TRBJ2-3; D may be TRBD1 (6 bases). Germline V gene sequence: CDR1 LGHNA, CDR2 YSLEER. Trimming took 3 bases from V and 4 from J, leaving 8 bases between them. The CDR3 spans 13 residues. For the CDR3, the DNA is TGCGCCAGCAGCCAGACAGGAGCAGATACGCAGTATTTT. This gives the protein CASSQTGADTQYF.

The chain links TRBV5-1 to TRBJ2-5; TRBD2 matches at 8 bases. Germline V lookup: CDR1 SGHRS, CDR2 YFSETQ. V was clipped by 0 bases and J by 1 base; unmatched bases: 8. The CDR3 has 17 amino acids. The CDR3 loop reads CASSLVPGGAIQETQYF. The CDR3 DNA reads as TGCGCCAGCAGCTTGGTACCGGGAGGGGCCATCCAAGAGACCCAGTACTTC.

The chain is built from TRBV19 and TRBJ1-1; TRBD1 agrees at 10 bases. CDR1 and CDR2 (germline): LNHDA, SQIVND (reference sequence). The CDR3 sequence is 16 residues long. V lost 5 bases, J lost 1 base, and 7 bases stayed unmatched. The CDR3, as DNA: TGTGCCAGTAGTCCTCGGGACAGGGGACAGAACACTGAAGCTTTCTTT. Residues: CASSPRDRGQNTEAFF.

The V and J genes are TRBV6-5 and TRBJ2-2, with D uncertain. Germline values: CDR1 MNHEY, CDR2 SVGAGI. The V and J ends lost 4 bases and 0 bases respectively, with 9 bases between them. The length of the CDR3 is 15 residues. CDR3: CASSSPSTNTGELFF. The CDR3 coding sequence is TGTGCCAGCAGTTCCCCCTCTACGAACACCGGGGAGCTGTTTTTT.

The J gene is TRBJ1-2, the V gene TRBV7-9; D is unresolved. This CDR3 region has 14 residues. Germline CDR1 reads SEHNR; CDR2 reads FQNEAQ (reference sequence). Trimming took 2 bases from V and 3 from J, leaving 10 bases between them. CDR3 DNA sequence: TGTGCCAGCAGCTTATCGGGAGTCGACTATGGCTACACCTTC. Translation: CASSLSGVDYGYTF. Drawing the rest from reference TRBV7-9 and TRBJ1-2, the complete variable domain is DTGVSQNPRHKITKRGQNVTFRCDPISEHNRLYWYRQTLGQGPEFLTYFQNEAQLEKSRLLSDRFSAERPKGSFSTLEIQRTEQGDSAMYLCASSLSGVDYGYTFGSGTRLTVV.

This clone has only a few counts. This rearrangement joins TRBV6-6 to TRBJ1-1; a possible D gene is TRBD1 (6 bases). V lost 0 bases and J lost 3, with 11 bases in between. CDR3 length equals 15 residues. The germline V gene encodes CDR1 MNHNY and CDR2 SVGAGI (reference sequence). CDR3 sequence reads: CASSYSGGADTEAFF. As DNA, the CDR3 is TGTGCCAGCAGTTACTCGGGGGGGGCCGACACTGAAGCTTTCTTT.